This T cell receptor (beta chain) was identified in a study of human T cells and chemical hapten exposure. In the study overall: 2% DPC applied to a roughly 2 cm by roughly 2 cm arm area sensitized donors.

TCRdb passed the RACE reads through MiXCR, listing each CDR3 protein once. The sample yields some 110,000 distinct CDR3 sequences, approximately 36% seen once. General observations from the study: Higher patch test scores went with higher counts of PT1 expanded TCRs.

The time point was: patch test 3, about 24 weeks after DPC sensitization. Indicated treatment: therapeutic diphenylcyclopropenone sensitization with weekly scalp DPC. The V and J ends lost 3 bases and 1 base respectively, with 20 bases between them. The germline V gene encodes CDR1 DFQATT and CDR2 SNEGSKA (reference sequence). The CDR3 is made up of 17 amino acids. In regard to this clonotype: Its target is unknown.

The sequencing used whole blood, collected in connection with sensitization to the hapten diphenylcyclopropenone (DPC). This receptor was obtained from a man in his forties with alopecia areata. Some clones in this sample may be carry-over from other donors' samples. The rearrangement uses TRBV20-1 and TRBJ2-3, with a tentative D call TRBD2 (6 bases). The CDR3 sequence: CSARRARAGRGTDTQYF. The CDR3 bases are TGCAGTGCTAGGAGGGCGAGGGCGGGACGGGGCACAGATACGCAGTATTTT.